This T cell receptor beta chain was captured by sequencing in a study of CD8+CD57+ T cells in acquired aplastic anemia. For sequencing, patients were chosen who had shown expansion of CD8+CD57+ cells by flow cytometry. As a group, the patients uniformly had severe acquired aplastic anemia. The template for TCR beta VDJ and CDR3 sequence profiling was genomic DNA. TCRdb recomputed calls from the reads with MiXCR, one row per CDR3 protein. The sample has a few hundred thousand distinct CDR3 sequences; roughly 82% are singletons. Trimming removed 4 bases at V and 14 bases at J, with 25 bases between. CDR3 length: 16 residues. Germline lookup yields CDR1 SGDLS and CDR2 YYNGEE.

This chain uses TRBV9 with TRBJ2-6, with D possibly being TRBD2 (5 bases). This clonotype was sampled from a human donor with aplastic anemia. The sample consisted of sorted CD4+, CD8+, or CD8+CD57+ T cells (not recorded which) from PBMCs. For the CDR3, the DNA is TGTGCCAGCAGCTTAGAGGACTGTCCCGTGGTGAACATCCTGACTTTC. Translated: CASSLEDCPVVNILTF.